Each of the 24 T cell receptor beta chains below was sequenced from the same sample in a study of beta chain features in type 1 diabetes. Overall study findings and caveats: TCRB CDR3s from Type 1 diabetes patients were moderately but significantly shorter in all four CD4+ subsets.

The study reverse transcribed the entire isolated RNA, so it sequenced expressed TCRB transcripts. The table came from immunoSEQ multiplex PCR; TCRdb's copy has only in-frame clones and leaves some out. The data show about 270,000 clones, 14% seen once. Their recognized antigens are unknown. Sequencing used naive CD4+ T cells from blood. All receptors derive from a man under 40 with type 1 diabetes.

The CDR3 DNA is TGTGCCAGCAGTCCCGCCGGAGGGGTCCAAGAGACCCAGTACTTC. Its protein product is CASSPAGGVQETQYF. The chain couples TRBV28 to TRBJ2-5; TRBD2 is a possible D gene (6 bases). The ends were cut back, 5 bases at V and 1 base at J, with 14 bases in the middle. Germline CDR1 MDHEN, CDR2 SYDVKM. The CDR3 runs 15 residues. The whole variable domain, filled in from reference TRBV28 and TRBJ2-5, reads DVKVTQSSRYLVKRTGEKVFLECVQDMDHENMFWYRQDPGLGLRLIYFSYDVKMKEKGDIPEGYSVSREKKERFSLILESASTNQTSMYLCASSPAGGVQETQYFGPGTRLLVL.

This clone was recorded a few times. The chain couples TRBV7-2 to TRBJ2-2; 9 bases fit TRBD1. CDR3 length equals 18 residues. The V gene end was trimmed by 0 bases and the J gene end by 2 bases; junction bases not matched to a gene: 7. Germline loops: CDR1 SGHTA, CDR2 FQGNSA. In DNA, the CDR3 is TGTGCCAGCAGCTTAGCGCCGGGACAGGGTGATAACACCGGGGAGCTGTTTTTT. It translates to CASSLAPGQGDNTGELFF.

This clone occurred a few times. The rearrangement uses TRBV7-9 and TRBJ2-5; D remains ambiguous. V lost 8 bases to trimming and J lost 4 bases, with 8 bases between them. CDR3 length: 11 residues. CDR1 is SEHNR, CDR2 FQNEAQ, per germline (reference sequence). DNA for the CDR3: TGTGCCAGCGCCAGTTTAGAGACCCAGTACTTC. It translates to CASASLETQYF.

The chain has TRBV25-1 and TRBJ2-6; a possible D gene is TRBD1 (6 bases). The V end was cut by 5 bases, the J end by 4 bases, with 12 bases between. Germline V lookup: CDR1 MGHDK, CDR2 SYGVNS. The CDR3 has 15 residues. The CDR3 DNA sequence: TGTGCCAGCAGTCTACAGGGATCCGGGGCCAACGTCCTGACTTTC. Encoded protein: CASSLQGSGANVLTF.

This clone occurred a few times. The chain couples TRBV2 to TRBJ2-1; D gene ambiguous. The ends were cut back, 3 bases at V and 0 bases at J, with 3 bases in the middle. The CDR3 loop spans 13 amino acids. Germline values: CDR1 SNHLY, CDR2 FYNNEI. The DNA for the CDR3 is TGTGCCAGCAGTGACTCCTCCTACAATGAGCAGTTCTTC. Translation: CASSDSSYNEQFF.

This clone was picked up a small number of times. The chain uses TRBV6-5 and TRBJ1-1; D call uncertain. The CDR3 runs 13 residues. In germline, CDR1 is MNHEY, CDR2 SVGAGI. Deletions cut 0 bases from V and 5 bases from J, with 7 bases between. This CDR3 reads CASSYSAGTEAFF. The CDR3 DNA follows: TGTGCCAGCAGTTACTCGGCGGGGACTGAAGCTTTCTTT.

This clone occurred a few times. V is TRBV4-2 and J is TRBJ2-3, with 9 bases lining up with TRBD2. V trimming: 1 base; J trimming: 6 bases; junction bases outside the gene matches: 14. CDR1 is LGHNA and CDR2 is YNFKEQ in the germline V gene. The CDR3 spans 18 residues. CDR3 loop: CASSQALRVAGVVDTQYF. The CDR3 DNA reads TGTGCCAGCAGCCAAGCCCTCCGCGTAGCGGGAGTCGTGGATACGCAGTATTTT.

For the CDR3, the DNA is TGTGCCAGCAGCCTGCAGGGCTCAGGTTTCTACGAGCAGTACTTC. Protein sequence: CASSLQGSGFYEQYF. The gene calls are TRBV7-3 and TRBJ2-7, with a tentative D call TRBD1 (5 bases). V lost 5 bases to trimming and J lost 3 bases, with 17 bases between them. This CDR3 region has 15 residues. CDR1 SGHTA and CDR2 FQGTGA come from the germline V gene.

This clone has just a few counts. The gene calls are TRBV5-4 and TRBJ2-5, with 11 nucleotides matching TRBD2. V shed 4 bases and J 2 bases; nucleotides not matched to a gene: 4. The CDR3 is made up of 15 amino acids. The V gene's germline CDR1 is SGHNT and CDR2 YYREEE (reference sequence). The CDR3 nucleotides read TGTGCCAGCAGCCTCAGACTAGCGGGACAAGAGACCCAGTACTTC. Its translation is CASSLRLAGQETQYF.

This clone has a handful of counts. The CDR3 sequence: CASSSSTSGRNEQFF. CDR3 in DNA: TGTGCCAGCAGCTCCTCGACTAGCGGGAGAAATGAGCAGTTCTTC. V is TRBV7-3 and J is TRBJ2-1, with 12 positions matching TRBD2. The CDR3 runs 15 residues. CDR1 SGHTA and CDR2 FQGTGA come from the germline V gene. V shed 4 bases, J shed 7 bases, and the junction held 5 bases outside the gene matches.

Only a few counts were recorded for this clone. The chain uses TRBV5-6 and TRBJ1-1, with TRBD1 identical over 7 bases. The CDR3 length is 13 residues. Trimming took 1 base from V and 4 from J; bases not matched to a gene: 1. Germline V gene data show CDR1 as SGHDT and CDR2 as YYEEEE. The CDR3 loop is CASSLNRGTEAFF. The CDR3 bases are TGTGCCAGCAGCTTGAACAGGGGCACTGAAGCTTTCTTT.

The rearrangement uses TRBV5-1 and TRBJ2-1; 9 bases map to TRBD2. This CDR3 has 15 residues. Looked up from germline, CDR1 is SGHRS and CDR2 is YFSETQ. Losses at the gene ends were 6 bases for V and 1 base for J; bases not matched to a gene: 5. CDR3: CASNSGSRSYNEQFF. CDR3 in DNA: TGCGCCAGCAATAGCGGGAGTCGGTCCTACAATGAGCAGTTCTTC.

The genes are TRBV5-1 and TRBJ2-3; the match to TRBD2 covers 9 bases. CDR3 length equals 16 residues. Losses at the gene ends were 1 base for V and 3 bases for J; bases not matched to a gene: 6. Germline CDR1 and CDR2: SGHRS and YFSETQ. CDR3 in amino acids: CASSLMREGRTDTQYF. The CDR3 region has the DNA TGCGCCAGCAGCTTGATGCGGGAGGGCCGTACAGATACGCAGTATTTT.

This clone has a handful of counts. The chain employs TRBV4-2 and TRBJ2-1; 8 bases align to TRBD1. The CDR3 sequence is 17 residues long. CDR1 is LGHNA, CDR2 YNFKEQ, per germline. V lost 4 bases and J lost 10; bases outside the gene matches: 18. The CDR3 loop reads CASSPGGAGQGAFEQFF. The CDR3 DNA reads as TGTGCCAGCAGCCCCGGCGGTGCGGGGCAGGGGGCATTCGAGCAGTTCTTC.

The gene calls are TRBV2 and TRBJ2-7; perhaps TRBD1 as D (5 bases). This CDR3 comprises 14 residues. Germline-derived CDR1 and CDR2 are SNHLY and FYNNEI. Trimming took off 2 bases at V and 3 bases at J, with 11 bases between the two ends. CDR3: CASSEQGNFYEQYF. The DNA of the CDR3 is TGTGCCAGCAGTGAACAGGGTAATTTCTACGAGCAGTACTTC.

The chain uses TRBV19 and TRBJ2-2, with 9 bases aligning to TRBD1. V trimming: 10 bases; J trimming: 2 bases; junction bases outside the gene matches: 8. Germline CDR1 is LNHDA and CDR2 is SQIVND (reference sequence). This CDR3 spans 15 amino acids. This chain's CDR3 is CATLVQGANTGELFF. The CDR3 DNA follows: TGTGCCACCCTAGTACAGGGGGCCAACACCGGGGAGCTGTTTTTT.

This chain uses TRBV2 with TRBJ1-2, with D possibly matching TRBD1 (5 bases). Germline lookup yields CDR1 SNHLY and CDR2 FYNNEI. The CDR3 totals 13 residues. V shed 7 bases and J shed 7 bases, with 16 bases lying between them. The CDR3 loop is CASNKEGGGGYTF. In DNA, the CDR3 is TGTGCCAGCAATAAGGAGGGCGGGGGTGGCTACACCTTC.

This clone was counted a few times. The chain combines TRBV7-3 with TRBJ2-2; 10 positions agree with TRBD1. The trim removed 5 bases at V and 0 bases at J, leaving 3 bases unmatched. Looked up from germline, CDR1 is SGHTA and CDR2 is FQGTGA. This CDR3 has 16 amino acids. The CDR3 here is CASSLGTGANTGELFF. DNA of the CDR3: TGTGCCAGCAGCCTCGGGACAGGGGCGAACACCGGGGAGCTGTTTTTT.

The CDR3 coding sequence is TGTGCCTGGAGTGTTGCCGGGAACACTGAAGCTTTCTTT. Translated, it gives CAWSVAGNTEAFF. The gene calls are TRBV30 and TRBJ1-1; no clear D. There are 13 residues in the CDR3. Germline CDR1 and CDR2: GTSNPN and SVGIG (reference sequence). V lost 0 bases and J 1 base, leaving 6 bases between the germline ends. Based on the CDR3 plus reference TRBV30 and TRBJ1-1, the full variable domain is SQTIHQWPATLVQPVGSPLSLECTVEGTSNPNLYWYRQAAGRGLQLLFYSVGIGQISSEVPQNLSASRPQDRQFILSSKKLLLSDSGFYLCAWSVAGNTEAFFGQGTRLTVV.

The chain uses TRBV5-1 and TRBJ2-1; TRBD2 matches 7 bases. The CDR3 extends over 15 amino acids. Germline V gene data show CDR1 as SGHRS and CDR2 as YFSETQ. V lost 4 bases to trimming and J lost 2 bases; unmatched junction nucleotides: 6. The CDR3 DNA reads as TGCGCCAGCAGCCTTCCTAGCGGTACCTACAATGAGCAGTTCTTC. Translation: CASSLPSGTYNEQFF. The entire variable domain, with the rest obtained from reference TRBV5-1 and TRBJ2-1, is as follows: KAGVTQTPRYLIKTRGQQVTLSCSPISGHRSVSWYQQTPGQGLQFLFEYFSETQRNKGNFPGRFSGRQFSNSRSEMNVSTLELGDSALYLCASSLPSGTYNEQFFGPGTRLTVL.

Only a few counts were recorded for this clone. The chain recombines TRBV2 with TRBJ2-5; D is uncertain. Trimming pared 3 bases from V and 2 bases from J, leaving 7 bases between. Germline loops: CDR1 SNHLY, CDR2 FYNNEI. The CDR3 sequence is 13 residues long. This chain's CDR3 is CASSDSTQETQYF. The DNA for the CDR3 is TGTGCCAGCAGTGACTCGACTCAAGAGACCCAGTACTTC.

This clone has a handful of counts. The V gene is TRBV29-1, the J gene TRBJ2-6; perhaps TRBD2 as D (5 bases). CDR3 size: 13 residues. Between the trimmed V and J ends, which lost 6 bases and 1 base, there was a span of 7 bases. The germline CDR1 and CDR2 sequences are SQVTM and ANQGSEA. The CDR3 DNA reads as TGCAGCGTGGAGGAGTCTGGGGCCAACGTCCTGACTTTC. The encoded protein is CSVEESGANVLTF. Combining the CDR3 with reference TRBV29-1 and TRBJ2-6 gives the whole variable domain SAVISQKPSRDICQRGTSLTIQCQVDSQVTMMFWYRQQPGQSLTLIATANQGSEATYESGFVIDKFPISRPNLTFSTLTVSNMSPEDSSIYLCSVEESGANVLTFGAGSRLTVL.

This chain uses TRBV29-1 with TRBJ2-3; 7 nucleotides align to TRBD2. Trimming at V came to 4 bases and at J to 6 bases, leaving 4 bases not matched to a gene. CDR3 length: 12 residues. Looked up from germline, CDR1 is SQVTM and CDR2 is ANQGSEA. CDR3 DNA: TGCAGCGTTGTCAGCGGGACTGATACGCAGTATTTT. Its translation: CSVVSGTDTQYF.

This clone showed up just a few times. The chain employs TRBV7-9 and TRBJ2-1; 9 bases are a match to TRBD1. V was pared by 5 bases and J by 7 bases, with 6 bases of the junction left unmatched. The germline gives CDR1 SEHNR, CDR2 FQNEAQ (reference sequence). The CDR3 has 14 residues. The CDR3 region is CASSINRGPNEQFF. CDR3 nucleotide sequence: TGTGCCAGCAGCATTAACAGGGGGCCGAATGAGCAGTTCTTC.